These 25 T cell receptor beta chains came from one sample sequenced in a study of OX40 agonist ivuxolimab in advanced cancers. Produced via immunoSEQ multiplex PCR; TCRdb's table is partial and in-frame only. The repertoire holds tens of thousands of clones, with 85% as singletons. The source was CD4+ or CD8+ T cells sorted from blood, collected in a trial of the OX40 agonist ivuxolimab. These receptors all stem from an adult with an advanced solid tumor such as melanoma, head and neck, liver or kidney cancer.

The genes are TRBV9 and TRBJ2-5; possibly TRBD1 for D (6 bases). Germline CDR1 SGDLS, CDR2 YYNGEE. The CDR3 contains 14 residues. Trimming took off 0 bases at V and 3 bases at J, with 9 bases between the two ends. The CDR3 loop reads CASSVGTAKETQYF. The CDR3 nucleotides read TGTGCCAGCAGCGTAGGGACAGCAAAAGAGACCCAGTACTTC. The variable domain in full, with the rest retrieved from reference TRBV9 and TRBJ2-5, is DSGVTQTPKHLITATGQRVTLRCSPRSGDLSVYWYQQSLDQGLQFLIQYYNGEERAKGNILERFSAQQFPDLHSELNLSSLELGDSALYFCASSVGTAKETQYFGPGTRLLVL.

V usage is TRBV27 and J usage is TRBJ1-6; no clear D. Germline loops: CDR1 MNHEY, CDR2 SMNVEV (reference sequence). Trimming took off 9 bases at V and 4 bases at J, with 13 bases between the two ends. This CDR3 has 14 residues. CDR3 loop: CASRPESYNSPLHF. CDR3 bases: TGTGCCAGTCGGCCGGAGTCTTATAATTCACCCCTCCACTTT.

CDR3 region: CSAAGTAGGRQYF. The CDR3 DNA reads as TGCAGCGCCGCTGGGACAGCAGGCGGACGCCAGTACTTC. The chain carries TRBV29-1 and TRBJ2-5; 7 nucleotides line up with TRBD1. This CDR3 is 13 amino acids long. The germline V gene encodes CDR1 SQVTM and CDR2 ANQGSEA. Trimming cost V 7 bases and J 10 bases; bases outside gene matches: 15.

The chain links TRBV25-1 to TRBJ1-3, with D hard to call. CDR3 length equals 14 residues. The germline gives CDR1 MGHDK, CDR2 SYGVNS. V was pared by 6 bases and J by 4 bases, with 13 bases between. CDR3 amino acids: CASRSTIKGNTIYF. As DNA, the CDR3 is TGTGCCAGCAGGAGTACAATCAAAGGAAACACCATATATTTT.

V gene TRBV5-1 combines with J gene TRBJ1-2; the match to TRBD1 covers 7 bases. V lost 3 bases to trimming and J lost 2 bases; unmatched junction nucleotides: 13. CDR3 length equals 17 residues. The germline CDR1 and CDR2 sequences are SGHRS and YFSETQ. The DNA of the CDR3 is TGCGCCAGCAGCTCCCACAGGGGACAGACTACCAACTATGGCTACACCTTC. It is translated as CASSSHRGQTTNYGYTF.

The chain recombines TRBV30 with TRBJ2-3, with 10 bases that match TRBD2. J was trimmed by 3 bases and V by 6 bases; bases with no gene match: 6. The CDR3 extends over 14 amino acids. Germline-derived CDR1 and CDR2 are GTSNPN and SVGIG (reference sequence). The CDR3 reads CACRTSGATDTQYF. CDR3 bases: TGTGCCTGCAGAACTAGCGGGGCGACAGATACGCAGTATTTT.

DNA of the CDR3: TGTGCCAGCAGCCAAATCTCCCTCTCGGGGGGGGACTATGGCTACACCTTC. This encodes CASSQISLSGGDYGYTF. The chain employs TRBV14 and TRBJ1-2, with D possibly being TRBD1 (5 bases). The CDR3 is 17 amino acids. Trimming stripped 2 bases from V and 3 bases from J, with 19 bases between. From germline, CDR1 is SGHDN and CDR2 FVKESK.

The chain carries TRBV10-2 and TRBJ1-5; D not resolved. Trimming stripped 0 bases from V and 4 bases from J, with 10 bases between. This CDR3 is 15 amino acids long. Germline-derived CDR1 and CDR2 are WSHSY and SAAADI. CDR3 DNA sequence: TGCGCCAGCAGTGAGTCTCGGGGAATTAATCAGCCCCAGCATTTT. Residues: CASSESRGINQPQHF.

On this clone: It is unclear where the CDR3 begins or ends on the DNA, so no DNA is shown, and the CDR3 is as TCRdb lists it. The chain couples TRBV6-5 to TRBJ1-2. Per the germline V gene, CDR1 is MNHEY and CDR2 is SVGAGI. Ends included, the CDR3 has 13 residues. CDR3 protein: CASSSVRGGGYTF.

CDR3 residues: CASSPGQGGGGYTF. CDR3 sequence (DNA): TGTGCCAGCAGCCCCGGACAGGGAGGAGGCGGCTACACCTTC. The V and J genes are TRBV7-3 and TRBJ1-2; 8 nucleotides agree with TRBD1. The CDR3 loop spans 14 amino acids. V dropped 5 bases and J dropped 8; count of bases not matched to a gene: 10. Per germline, CDR1 SGHTA and CDR2 FQGTGA.

CDR3 in DNA: TGCGCCAGCAGTGAGCCCGCAGGGGGCCCAAACACTGAAGCTTTCTTT. It yields the protein CASSEPAGGPNTEAFF. The genes are TRBV10-1 and TRBJ1-1; 8 positions match TRBD1. Germline CDR1 and CDR2: WNHNN and SYGVQD (reference sequence). There are 16 residues in the CDR3. J lost 2 bases, V lost 2 bases, and 7 bases had no gene match.

This clone occurred a few times. This chain joins TRBV7-9 and TRBJ1-2, with 7 bases identical to TRBD1. Germline V gene lookup returns CDR1 SEHNR and CDR2 FQNEAQ (reference sequence). This CDR3 has 13 amino acids. The J segment lost 5 bases and the V segment lost 5 bases, leaving 5 bases of the junction unmatched. For the CDR3, the DNA is TGTGCCAGCAGCACCGGGACAGATTATGGCTACACCTTC. Its protein product is CASSTGTDYGYTF. The full variable domain, completed using reference TRBV7-9 and TRBJ1-2, is DTGVSQNPRHKITKRGQNVTFRCDPISEHNRLYWYRQTLGQGPEFLTYFQNEAQLEKSRLLSDRFSAERPKGSFSTLEIQRTEQGDSAMYLCASSTGTDYGYTFGSGTRLTVV.

CDR3 in amino acids: CASSLVGGGFKQGETQYF. The CDR3 nucleotides read TGTGCCAGCAGCTTAGTGGGAGGGGGTTTCAAACAGGGAGAGACCCAGTACTTC. The rearrangement links TRBV7-8 to TRBJ2-5, with D maybe TRBD2 (7 bases). CDR3 length: 18 residues. Trimming shortened V by 1 base and J by 4 bases, and 22 bases separated the two germline ends. Germline lookup yields CDR1 SGHVS and CDR2 FQNEAQ.

CDR3 DNA: TGCGCCAGCAGCTTGGCAGCCCAGGGGTTGGCAGATACGCAGTATTTT. Residues: CASSLAAQGLADTQYF. The V and J genes are TRBV5-1 and TRBJ2-3, with D possibly TRBD1 on 6 matching bases. CDR1 and CDR2 (germline): SGHRS, YFSETQ. Trimming took off 0 bases at V and 4 bases at J, with 15 bases between the two ends. The CDR3 spans 16 residues.

The chain recombines TRBV27 with TRBJ1-2, with a possible D match to TRBD1 (6 bases). The CDR3 is 15 amino acids. Looked up from germline, CDR1 is MNHEY and CDR2 is SMNVEV (reference sequence). V was cut by 4 bases and J by 3 bases, with 15 bases left in between. Here the CDR3 reads CASSSHTGSYYGYTF. The CDR3 DNA follows: TGTGCCAGCAGTTCCCATACAGGGAGTTACTATGGCTACACCTTC.

This chain links TRBV21-1 with TRBJ1-1. TRBV21-1 is an annotated pseudogene. The CDR3 totals 15 residues. The CDR3: CASSKNYEGNTEAFF. Written as DNA, the CDR3 is TGTGCCAGCAGCAAGAATTACGAGGGAAACACTGAAGCTTTCTTT.

The rearrangement uses TRBV27 and TRBJ2-6; no reliable D call. The V gene's germline CDR1 is MNHEY and CDR2 SMNVEV (reference sequence). V lost 5 bases and J 0 bases, leaving 8 bases between the germline ends. The CDR3 loop spans 15 amino acids. DNA for the CDR3: TGTGCCAGCAGTGCCCACTCCTCTGGGGCCAACGTCCTGACTTTC. It specifies CASSAHSSGANVLTF.

The J gene is TRBJ2-7, the V gene TRBV6-1; either TRBD1 or TRBD2 may fit D (5 bases each). Trimming took 7 bases from V and 2 from J, leaving 12 bases between them. Germline assignment: CDR1 MNHNS and CDR2 SASEGT. This CDR3 comprises 13 residues. The CDR3 nucleotides are TGTGCCAGCACTCGGGACGCTCCCTACGAGCAGTACTTC. As protein: CASTRDAPYEQYF.

The rearrangement joins TRBV4-1 to TRBJ1-6, with 7 bases aligning to TRBD1. The germline gives CDR1 MGHRA, CDR2 YSYEKL. The CDR3 has 15 amino acids. V lost 0 bases to trimming and J lost 8 bases; unmatched junction nucleotides: 4. CDR3 sequence (DNA): TGCGCCAGCAGCCAAGATTCAGGGGGTTATTCACCCCTCCACTTT. This translates into CASSQDSGGYSPLHF.

This clone appeared once. The chain is built from TRBV4-2 and TRBJ2-5; D is undetermined. The germline gives CDR1 LGHNA, CDR2 YNFKEQ. V dropped 0 bases and J dropped 0 bases, with 11 bases sitting between them. This CDR3 region has 16 residues. The CDR3 loop is CASSQDQTRYQETQYF. Written as DNA, the CDR3 is TGTGCCAGCAGCCAAGATCAAACACGGTACCAAGAGACCCAGTACTTC.

This clone was counted a single time. The genes are TRBV18 and TRBJ2-1; tentatively, D is TRBD2 (6 bases). CDR1 is KGHSH and CDR2 is LQKENI in the germline V gene. Trimming shortened V by 8 bases and J by 9 bases, and 14 bases separated the two germline ends. The CDR3 totals 12 residues. The CDR3 coding sequence is TGTGCCAGCGCTCCGCGGGATGGTGAGCAGTTCTTC. Its translation is CASAPRDGEQFF. Drawing the rest from reference TRBV18 and TRBJ2-1, the complete variable domain is NAGVMQNPRHLVRRRGQEARLRCSPMKGHSHVYWYRQLPEEGLKFMVYLQKENIIDESGMPKERFSAEFPKEGPSILRIQQVVRGDSAAYFCASAPRDGEQFFGPGTRLTVL.

V gene TRBV5-6 combines with J gene TRBJ2-3; TRBD2 aligns across 9 bases. The CDR3 has 15 amino acids. Germline V gene lookup returns CDR1 SGHDT and CDR2 YYEEEE. The V and J ends lost 4 bases and 10 bases, in that order; junction bases with no gene match: 13. The CDR3 spells CASSTSSGAPDAQYF. For the CDR3, the DNA is TGTGCCAGCAGCACCTCTAGCGGGGCCCCGGATGCGCAGTATTTT.

The CDR3 loop is CASSIAVDEKLFF. The CDR3 DNA reads TGTGCCAGTAGTATAGCCGTCGATGAAAAACTGTTTTTT. This chain joins TRBV19 and TRBJ1-4; unclear D gene. Germline V CDR1 and CDR2: LNHDA, SQIVND (reference sequence). The CDR3 is 13 amino acids. Trimming left V 1 base short and J 6 bases short, with 6 bases between.

The rearrangement links TRBV6-5 to TRBJ2-7; 7 positions agree with TRBD1. V shed 2 bases and J 4 bases; nucleotides not matched to a gene: 2. The length of the CDR3 is 13 residues. Germline V lookup: CDR1 MNHEY, CDR2 SVGAGI. The CDR3 DNA reads TGTGCCAGCAGTTACAGCAGGGGGTACGAGCAGTACTTC. Its protein is CASSYSRGYEQYF.

The chain recombines TRBV18 with TRBJ2-5; D perhaps matches TRBD1 (6 bases). In germline, CDR1 is KGHSH, CDR2 LQKENI. The CDR3 is 14 residues long. V was trimmed by 6 bases and J by 1 base, leaving 12 bases between them. In nucleotides, the CDR3 is TGTGCCAGCTCGGTTTACAGGGCCCAAGAGACCCAGTACTTC. Protein sequence: CASSVYRAQETQYF.